This T cell receptor (beta chain) was observed in a study of T cells in Graves' hyperthyroidism and ophthalmopathy. The CDR3 has 14 residues. V lost 4 bases, J lost 4 bases, and 14 bases lay in between. The germline gives CDR1 ENHRY, CDR2 SYGVKD. TCR beta CDR3 regions were amplified from RNA transcripts. First-round RT-PCR targeting the TCR CDR3 was performed with the HTBI primer set. TCRdb re-called the multiplex PCR reads through MiXCR, storing one row per CDR3 protein. The table includes about 560,000 distinct CDR3 sequences, just over 45% detected once. The V call is TRBV10-3, the J call TRBJ2-7, with a possible D match to TRBD2 (6 bases). The source of this sequence is a young woman with Graves' hyperthyroidism. The sample was peripheral blood or thyroid tissue (not recorded which). CDR3 amino acids: CAISVAGRTYEQYF. DNA for the CDR3: TGTGCCATCAGTGTTGCGGGACGGACTTACGAGCAGTACTTC.